This entry describes one T cell receptor beta chain. The data were taken from a study of chemoradiotherapy in HPV16-positive cancers. Profiling relied on immunoSEQ multiplex PCR, and the TCRdb table lists in-frame clones only, not all of them. The sample holds approximately 2,800 clones; 70% to 85% are singletons and the top ten take about a tenth. With 1 base clipped from V and 2 bases from J, the junction kept 7 bases outside the gene matches. This CDR3 is 16 amino acids long. From germline, CDR1 is SGHDN and CDR2 FVKESK. The chain has TRBV14 and TRBJ2-7; 8 bases fit TRBD1. The sample was tumor tissue, taken from a patient who underwent chemoradiotherapy. The receptor's source is a human donor with HPV-associated anogenital cancer. The CDR3 loop reads CASSQGPGTGAYEQYF. For the CDR3, the DNA is TGTGCCAGCAGCCAAGGACCCGGGACAGGTGCCTACGAGCAGTACTTC.